Shown below are 10 T cell receptor beta chains from a single sample sequenced in a study of chemoradiotherapy in HPV16-positive cancers. Only in-frame clones appear in the TCRdb table, and some are missing; sequencing was by immunoSEQ multiplex PCR. The sample has fewer than 7,500 clones, about 91% seen once; the top ten hold 25% to 30%. This specimen consisted of blood, obtained from a patient who underwent chemoradiotherapy. These receptors were collected from a human donor with HPV-associated anogenital cancer.

This chain links TRBV5-1 with TRBJ2-5; 7 positions match TRBD1. This CDR3 comprises 13 residues. CDR1 SGHRS and CDR2 YFSETQ come from the germline V gene. V was clipped by 0 bases and J by 7 bases; unmatched bases: 3. In nucleotides, the CDR3 is TGCGCCAGCAGCTTGGGACAGGGTCGGACCCAGTACTTC. Its protein is CASSLGQGRTQYF.

This rearrangement joins TRBV5-4 to TRBJ1-2, with 7 positions matching TRBD1. J gave up 5 bases and V 4 bases, and 8 bases lay outside the gene matches. The CDR3 sequence is 14 residues long. CDR1 is SGHNT and CDR2 is YYREEE in the germline V gene (reference sequence). The CDR3 region has the DNA TGTGCCAGCAGCGTAGGGACAGTCCCGTATGGCTACACCTTC. This encodes CASSVGTVPYGYTF.

The CDR3: CASSLASRPETQYF. The CDR3 nucleotides read TGTGCCAGCAGTTTGGCTAGCCGGCCAGAGACCCAGTACTTC. The V call is TRBV28, the J call TRBJ2-5, with a tentative D call TRBD2 (5 bases). The germline V and J ends were trimmed by 3 bases and 4 bases, with 12 bases remaining between them. The CDR3 consists of 14 residues. Germline V gene lookup returns CDR1 MDHEN and CDR2 SYDVKM.

CDR3 loop: CSVETSGRYEQYF. The CDR3, as DNA: TGCAGCGTTGAAACTAGCGGGAGATACGAGCAGTACTTC. The gene calls are TRBV29-1 and TRBJ2-7, with 11 bases lining up with TRBD2. The J segment lost 4 bases and the V segment lost 2 bases, leaving 1 base of the junction unmatched. CDR3 size: 13 residues. Germline V lookup: CDR1 SQVTM, CDR2 ANQGSEA.

The chain couples TRBV19 to TRBJ1-4; D is possibly TRBD1 (6 bases). The CDR3 loop spans 15 amino acids. Trimming stripped 3 bases from V and 3 bases from J, with 11 bases between. Germline lookup yields CDR1 LNHDA and CDR2 SQIVND (reference sequence). The CDR3 sequence: CASSIAGVPNEKLFF. For the CDR3, the DNA is TGTGCCAGTAGTATTGCAGGGGTTCCTAATGAAAAACTGTTTTTT.

This rearrangement joins TRBV7-6 to TRBJ2-1; D is undetermined. The V gene's germline CDR1 is SGHVS and CDR2 FNYEAQ. With 5 bases removed from V and 10 bases from J, the gap between germline ends came to 15 bases. There are 13 residues in the CDR3. CDR3 coding DNA: TGTGCCAGCAGCCCCGAGGACCACCTCGAGCAGTTCTTC. Translated, it gives CASSPEDHLEQFF.

The chain couples TRBV2 to TRBJ2-1; D call uncertain. V gave up 8 bases and J gave up 0 bases, with 14 bases separating them. This CDR3 has 15 residues. Per the germline V gene, CDR1 is SNHLY and CDR2 is FYNNEI. CDR3 sequence reads: CASLRALSSYNEQFF. In DNA form, the CDR3 reads TGTGCCAGCCTTCGGGCGCTGAGCTCCTACAATGAGCAGTTCTTC.

The J gene is TRBJ1-1, the V gene TRBV9; D gene ambiguous. Germline CDR1 SGDLS, CDR2 YYNGEE. V lost 0 bases and J lost 4, with 4 bases in between. This CDR3 spans 12 amino acids. Written as DNA, the CDR3 is TGTGCCAGCAGCGTAGCGGGCACTGAAGCTTTCTTT. Its protein product is CASSVAGTEAFF.

This clone was seen only a few times. The J gene is TRBJ2-7, the V gene TRBV10-1; weak D call: TRBD1 (6 bases). In germline, CDR1 is WNHNN, CDR2 SYGVQD (reference sequence). The CDR3 consists of 15 residues. The V end was cut by 2 bases, the J end by 4 bases, with 15 bases between. The CDR3 reads CASSEGTGRGYEQYF. The CDR3, as DNA: TGCGCCAGCAGTGAGGGAACAGGGAGAGGGTACGAGCAGTACTTC.

This rearrangement joins TRBV27 to TRBJ2-7; the D gene is possibly TRBD2 (6 bases). The length of the CDR3 is 14 residues. Germline V gives CDR1 MNHEY, CDR2 SMNVEV (reference sequence). Trimming removed 2 bases from V and 5 bases from J, with 13 bases in between. This CDR3 reads CASSLIGGNHEQYF. CDR3 sequence (DNA): TGTGCCAGCAGTTTAATCGGGGGTAATCACGAGCAGTACTTC.